This entry lists 32 T cell receptor beta chains sequenced from one sample in a study of shared T cell receptors in the human thymus. Assay: immunoSEQ multiplex PCR; the TCRdb copy retains only in-frame clones and omits some. The table has approximately 580,000 clones, roughly 74% seen once. The same data also contributed to another study, on human thymus T cells.

The sequencing sample was made of thymocytes. These receptors all come from a boy under two years old with a congenital heart defect.

This clone was recorded a few times. The CDR3: CASRRPRGPKSQHF. The CDR3 DNA follows: TGTGCCAGCAGACGCCCCAGGGGCCCGAAATCCCAGCATTTT. The chain joins TRBV28 to TRBJ1-5; a weak D match, TRBD1 (6 bases). Between the trimmed V and J ends, which lost 6 bases and 11 bases, there was a span of 20 bases. Germline values: CDR1 MDHEN, CDR2 SYDVKM. This CDR3 comprises 14 residues. The full variable domain, rest sourced from reference TRBV28 and TRBJ1-5, is DVKVTQSSRYLVKRTGEKVFLECVQDMDHENMFWYRQDPGLGLRLIYFSYDVKMKEKGDIPEGYSVSREKKERFSLILESASTNQTSMYLCASRRPRGPKSQHFGDGTRLSIL.

Turning to this clone: This CDR3 is also generated by other DNA sequences in the sample. The chain has TRBV20-1 and TRBJ2-5, with D perhaps TRBD2 (5 bases). Trimming left V 3 bases short and J 5 bases short, with 7 bases between. Germline CDR1 and CDR2: DFQATT and SNEGSKA (reference sequence). CDR3 length equals 11 residues. The CDR3, as DNA: TGCAGTGCTAGGTCGGGGGAGACCCAGTACTTC. Amino acids: CSARSGETQYF.

The genes are TRBV6-5 and TRBJ2-3; 7 bases map to TRBD2. Unmatched junction bases numbered 13, after V lost 4 bases and J lost 6 bases. The CDR3 is 16 amino acids. Germline V gives CDR1 MNHEY, CDR2 SVGAGI. This CDR3 is CASSSGGGGSRDTQYF. The CDR3 nucleotides are TGTGCCAGCAGTTCCGGTGGTGGCGGGAGTCGGGATACGCAGTATTTT.

The V gene is TRBV29-1, the J gene TRBJ1-2, with 10 bases that match TRBD1. CDR1 is SQVTM, CDR2 ANQGSEA, per germline. The CDR3 runs 12 residues. Trimming cost V 4 bases and J 4 bases; bases outside gene matches: 0. In DNA form, the CDR3 reads TGCAGCGTTGGGACAGGGGGCTATGGCTACACCTTC. Translation gives CSVGTGGYGYTF.

This chain uses TRBV9 with TRBJ2-1, with 8 bases identical to TRBD2. The ends lost 2 bases at V and 7 bases at J; junction bases unmatched: 8. Germline V CDR1 and CDR2: SGDLS, YYNGEE. The CDR3 has 15 residues. CDR3: CASSVAREALNEQFF. The CDR3 DNA reads TGTGCCAGCAGCGTGGCGCGGGAGGCCCTTAATGAGCAGTTCTTC.

The chain couples TRBV28 to TRBJ1-1; maybe TRBD1 (6 bases). Per the germline V gene, CDR1 is MDHEN and CDR2 is SYDVKM. Trimming pared 2 bases from V and 3 bases from J, leaving 22 bases between. The CDR3 has 18 amino acids. DNA of the CDR3: TGTGCCAGCAGTTTACAGGGGACAAGGGATCTCGGGGACACTGAAGCTTTCTTT. Protein: CASSLQGTRDLGDTEAFF.

This clone has a single count. The chain combines TRBV6-1 with TRBJ1-1, with 9 bases that match TRBD1. This CDR3 has 12 residues. CDR1 is MNHNS, CDR2 SASEGT, per germline. The J segment lost 12 bases and the V segment lost 4 bases, leaving 6 bases of the junction unmatched. DNA for the CDR3: TGTGCCAGCAGTGCGGTGACAGGGGGAACTTTCTTT. Amino acid sequence: CASSAVTGGTFF.

The chain joins TRBV27 to TRBJ2-7; D not resolved. The CDR3 spans 15 residues. CDR1 and CDR2 (germline): MNHEY, SMNVEV (reference sequence). Trimming removed 0 bases at V and 5 bases at J, with 14 bases between. This CDR3 is CASSLSTLGSHEQYF. CDR3 coding DNA: TGTGCCAGCAGTTTATCGACCCTCGGTAGCCACGAGCAGTACTTC.

This chain connects TRBV2 to TRBJ2-5, with 7 bases matching TRBD1. CDR1 is SNHLY and CDR2 is FYNNEI in the germline V gene. The CDR3 consists of 14 residues. V shed 4 bases, J shed 5 bases, and the junction held 7 bases outside the gene matches. This CDR3 reads CASSAPRGHETQYF. CDR3 nucleotide sequence: TGTGCCAGCAGTGCCCCTAGGGGGCATGAGACCCAGTACTTC.

The chain joins TRBV5-1 to TRBJ2-7; 11 bases line up with TRBD1. The CDR3 length is 15 residues. Germline V gene data show CDR1 as SGHRS and CDR2 as YFSETQ. J was trimmed by 3 bases and V by 0 bases; bases with no gene match: 2. The CDR3 nucleotides read TGCGCCAGCAGCTTGGGGGGGACAGGGGGCTACGAGCAGTACTTC. Translation: CASSLGGTGGYEQYF.

This clone was counted a single time. This sequence joins TRBV7-2 and TRBJ2-1; D not resolved. Between the trimmed V and J ends, which lost 3 bases and 5 bases, there was a span of 5 bases. The V gene's germline CDR1 is SGHTA and CDR2 FQGNSA. The CDR3 runs 12 residues. The CDR3 here is CASSFGDNEQFF. The CDR3 DNA reads TGTGCCAGCAGCTTCGGTGACAATGAGCAGTTCTTC.

J is TRBJ2-5 and V is TRBV29-1; 12 positions match TRBD1. Germline V gives CDR1 SQVTM, CDR2 ANQGSEA. Losses at the gene ends were 2 bases for V and 7 bases for J; bases not matched to a gene: 11. The CDR3 contains 16 residues. CDR3 nucleotide sequence: TGCAGCGTTGAACGTCGCCGGGACAGGGGGCGAGTGACCCAGTACTTC. Protein: CSVERRRDRGRVTQYF.

J is TRBJ2-5 and V is TRBV7-2; TRBD1 might be the D (5 bases). CDR3 length: 16 residues. V was shortened by 1 base and J by 5 bases, with 17 bases between the two germline ends. Germline-derived CDR1 and CDR2 are SGHTA and FQGNSA. The CDR3 coding sequence is TGTGCCAGCAGCTTAGTTGTACAGGATCACAGGGAGACCCAGTACTTC. This encodes CASSLVVQDHRETQYF.

The chain links TRBV6-5 to TRBJ1-1; perhaps TRBD1 as D (5 bases). Between the trimmed V and J ends, which lost 6 bases and 1 base, there was a span of 9 bases. Per the germline V gene, CDR1 is MNHEY and CDR2 is SVGAGI. This CDR3 is 13 amino acids long. The CDR3 protein is CASSPTGNTEAFF. The CDR3 nucleotides are TGTGCCAGCAGCCCTACAGGGAACACTGAAGCTTTCTTT.

The V call is TRBV23-1, the J call TRBJ2-7, with 8 nucleotides matching TRBD1. TRBV23-1 is filed as an ORF, its function uncertain. The V and J ends lost 3 bases and 4 bases, in that order; junction bases with no gene match: 5. This CDR3 contains 14 residues. The CDR3 bases are TGCGCCAGCAGTCAGCACAGGGGGAGATACGAGCAGTACTTC. Encoded protein: CASSQHRGRYEQYF.

The V and J genes are TRBV5-1 and TRBJ1-1; perhaps TRBD1 as D (5 bases). Trimming pared 0 bases from V and 0 bases from J, leaving 6 bases between. Germline loops: CDR1 SGHRS, CDR2 YFSETQ. The CDR3 runs to 14 residues. The CDR3 nucleotides are TGCGCCAGCAGCTTGGCAGGGATGAACACTGAAGCTTTCTTT. Translation: CASSLAGMNTEAFF.

The chain is built from TRBV1 and TRBJ2-3; the table assigns TRBD2, which was not confirmed against the DNA. TRBV1 is reported as a pseudogene. This CDR3 contains 16 residues. The DNA of the CDR3 is TGCACCAGCATTATGGGGACTAGCGGGGACACAGATACGCAGTATTTT. Residues: CTSIMGTSGDTDTQYF.

Only one count was recorded for this clone. This sequence joins TRBV19 and TRBJ1-2; D possibly corresponds to TRBD1 (6 bases). Germline values: CDR1 LNHDA, CDR2 SQIVND (reference sequence). Between the trimmed V and J ends, which lost 8 bases and 0 bases, there was a span of 13 bases. The CDR3 has 14 residues. CDR3 loop: CASDGQRPNYGYTF. CDR3 in DNA: TGTGCCAGTGACGGACAGCGTCCTAACTATGGCTACACCTTC.

This clone has more than one count but fewer than ten. J is TRBJ2-2 and V is TRBV30; 14 positions match TRBD2. Germline V CDR1 and CDR2: GTSNPN, SVGIG (reference sequence). This CDR3 comprises 20 residues. V lost 2 bases and J lost 6; bases outside the gene matches: 17. CDR3 sequence (DNA): TGTGCCTGGAGTTATGCCACCTGGGGACTAGCGGGAGTAAAAGCCGGGGAGCTGTTTTTT. It translates to CAWSYATWGLAGVKAGELFF.

This chain uses TRBV7-8 with TRBJ1-2, with 7 bases identical to TRBD1. CDR3 size: 16 residues. The J segment lost 1 base and the V segment lost 5 bases, leaving 10 bases of the junction unmatched. CDR1 and CDR2 from the germline V gene are SGHVS and FQNEAQ. This chain's CDR3 is CASSPTLTGSNYGYTF. CDR3 sequence (DNA): TGTGCCAGCAGCCCAACCCTGACAGGGAGTAACTATGGCTACACCTTC.

V is TRBV30 and J is TRBJ2-1; D gene unclear. Germline values: CDR1 GTSNPN, CDR2 SVGIG (reference sequence). V was cut by 3 bases and J by 8 bases, with 14 bases left in between. CDR3 length: 13 amino acids. The CDR3 nucleotides are TGTGCCTGGAGCGCGAGACTGACTGATGAGCAGTTCTTC. Protein: CAWSARLTDEQFF. Together with reference TRBV30 and TRBJ2-1, the CDR3 gives the full variable domain: SQTIHQWPATLVQPVGSPLSLECTVEGTSNPNLYWYRQAAGRGLQLLFYSVGIGQISSEVPQNLSASRPQDRQFILSSKKLLLSDSGFYLCAWSARLTDEQFFGPGTRLTVL.

The chain employs TRBV7-3 and TRBJ2-7; 8 bases are a match to TRBD2. The CDR3 covers 15 residues. Germline V gene sequence: CDR1 SGHTA, CDR2 FQGTGA. The J segment lost 6 bases and the V segment lost 5 bases, leaving 12 bases of the junction unmatched. Here the CDR3 reads CASSPGGLGQAEQYF. DNA for the CDR3: TGTGCCAGCAGCCCCGGGGGACTAGGGCAAGCCGAGCAGTACTTC.

The chain combines TRBV28 with TRBJ2-1, with D tentatively TRBD2 (6 bases). This CDR3 contains 13 residues. Trimming took off 8 bases at V and 7 bases at J, with 15 bases between the two ends. Germline V gives CDR1 MDHEN, CDR2 SYDVKM. CDR3 in DNA: TGTGCCAGCGGTAGGGAGGCCGCAAATGAGCAGTTCTTC. It codes for CASGREAANEQFF.

This clone turned up a few times. The chain carries TRBV28 and TRBJ1-3; D is unclear. V shed 7 bases and J shed 0 bases, with 19 bases lying between them. Germline-derived CDR1 and CDR2 are MDHEN and SYDVKM. The CDR3 loop spans 17 amino acids. For the CDR3, the DNA is TGTGCCAGCAATATCCTATCGATCACGAGCTCTGGAAACACCATATATTTT. It codes for CASNILSITSSGNTIYF.

This chain connects TRBV4-2 to TRBJ1-1; D is ambiguous. The CDR3 covers 14 residues. V was clipped by 4 bases and J by 0 bases, with 9 bases between them. CDR1 is LGHNA, CDR2 YNFKEQ, per germline. CDR3 DNA: TGTGCCAGCAGCCTAGAGGCGGTGAACACTGAAGCTTTCTTT. Protein product: CASSLEAVNTEAFF.

This clone was detected only once. The chain links TRBV4-2 to TRBJ2-1, with 14 bases lining up with TRBD2. Looked up from germline, CDR1 is LGHNA and CDR2 is YNFKEQ. The CDR3 runs to 17 residues. With 1 base clipped from V and 4 bases from J, the junction kept 3 bases outside the gene matches. The CDR3 loop is CASSQGLAGGRYNEQFF. The CDR3 bases are TGTGCCAGCAGCCAAGGACTAGCGGGAGGGAGATACAATGAGCAGTTCTTC.

As DNA, the CDR3 is TGCAGCGTTGGCCGAGGGTCCTACGAGCAGTACTTC. Protein: CSVGRGSYEQYF. This chain links TRBV29-1 with TRBJ2-7; perhaps TRBD2 as D (5 bases). Per the germline V gene, CDR1 is SQVTM and CDR2 is ANQGSEA. V gave up 4 bases and J gave up 1 base, with 8 bases separating them. The CDR3 is made up of 12 amino acids.

The rearrangement links TRBV28 to TRBJ1-4, with D possibly being TRBD1 (5 bases). CDR1 is MDHEN and CDR2 is SYDVKM in the germline V gene. V gave up 3 bases and J gave up 3 bases, with 5 bases separating them. The CDR3 covers 13 residues. This CDR3 is CASSFRANEKLFF. For the CDR3, the DNA is TGTGCCAGCAGTTTCAGGGCTAATGAAAAACTGTTTTTT.

The V gene is TRBV9, the J gene TRBJ2-1, with TRBD2 matching over 13 bases. The CDR3 is 16 residues long. CDR1 is SGDLS and CDR2 is YYNGEE in the germline V gene. Trimming removed 4 bases from V and 8 bases from J; junction bases left unmatched: 9. The DNA for the CDR3 is TGTGCCAGCAGCCCCCGGACTAGCGGGAGCGGGTATGAGCAGTTCTTC. This translates into CASSPRTSGSGYEQFF.

The V gene is TRBV27, the J gene TRBJ2-7; 8 bases line up with TRBD2. The CDR3 length is 15 residues. J lost 4 bases, V lost 5 bases, and 10 bases had no gene match. Looked up from germline, CDR1 is MNHEY and CDR2 is SMNVEV (reference sequence). CDR3 nucleotide sequence: TGTGCCAGCAGTGATGCCGGGACTAGTTCGTACGAGCAGTACTTC. Encoded protein: CASSDAGTSSYEQYF.

A single count supports this clone. The chain has TRBV30 and TRBJ1-5; the D gene is possibly TRBD1 (6 bases). The germline CDR1 and CDR2 sequences are GTSNPN and SVGIG (reference sequence). Trimming removed 0 bases from V and 6 bases from J, with 18 bases in between. The CDR3 is 16 amino acids. The CDR3 loop reads CAWSVNRHQGPQPQHF. DNA of the CDR3: TGTGCCTGGAGTGTCAACCGGCACCAGGGGCCTCAGCCCCAGCATTTT.

J is TRBJ2-1 and V is TRBV15; 14 bases fit TRBD2. The CDR3 has 16 amino acids. The V gene end was trimmed by 6 bases and the J gene end by 3 bases; junction bases not matched to a gene: 4. CDR1 LNHNV and CDR2 YYDKDF come from the germline V gene (reference sequence). CDR3 sequence (DNA): TGTGCCACCAGGGGGGGACTAGCGGGAGACTACAATGAGCAGTTCTTC. Translated, it gives CATRGGLAGDYNEQFF. Combining the CDR3 with reference TRBV15 and TRBJ2-1 gives the whole variable domain DAMVIQNPRYQVTQFGKPVTLSCSQTLNHNVMYWYQQKSSQAPKLLFHYYDKDFNNEADTPDNFQSRRPNTSFCFLDIRSPGLGDTAMYLCATRGGLAGDYNEQFFGPGTRLTVL.